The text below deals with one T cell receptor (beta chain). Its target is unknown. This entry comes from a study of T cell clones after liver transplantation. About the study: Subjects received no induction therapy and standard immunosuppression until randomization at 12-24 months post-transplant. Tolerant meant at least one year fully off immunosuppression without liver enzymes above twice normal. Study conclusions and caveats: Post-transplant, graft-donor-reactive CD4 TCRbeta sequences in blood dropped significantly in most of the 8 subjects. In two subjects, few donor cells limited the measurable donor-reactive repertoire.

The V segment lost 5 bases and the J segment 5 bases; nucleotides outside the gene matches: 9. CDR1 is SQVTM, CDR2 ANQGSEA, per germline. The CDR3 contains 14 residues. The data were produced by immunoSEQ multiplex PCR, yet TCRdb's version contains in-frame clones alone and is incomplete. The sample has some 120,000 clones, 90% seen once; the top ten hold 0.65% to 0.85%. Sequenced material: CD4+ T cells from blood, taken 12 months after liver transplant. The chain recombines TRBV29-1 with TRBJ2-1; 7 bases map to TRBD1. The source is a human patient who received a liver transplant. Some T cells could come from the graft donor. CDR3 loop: CSVRQGLADNEQFF. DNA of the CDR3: TGCAGCGTTCGACAGGGTCTAGCTGACAATGAGCAGTTCTTC.